A single T cell receptor (beta chain) is shown here with its context. What it binds is unknown. TCRdb recomputed calls from the 5' RACE reads with MiXCR, one row per CDR3 protein. The data contain some 250,000 distinct CDR3 sequences, 5.5% to 7.5% of them singletons. This record comes from a study of identical twins. Broader study findings: Models underestimated how often monozygotic twins shared out-of-frame TCR alpha. Fewer insertions marked abundant cord blood beta clonotypes; young adult naive trended weakly, memory not at all.

This sample also appeared in a second study, on T cells expressing NK-cell markers. As that study records: The TCR beta repertoires were obtained from sorted CD3+CD56+NKG2C+, CD3+CD56+NKG2C- and CD3+CD56-NKG2C+ T cells.

Input material: CD8+ T cells sorted from blood. The TCR originated in a woman between 18 and 30 years old in good health.

CDR3 bases: TGTGCCAGCAGTTCGGAACAGGGTATCGGAACTGAAGCTTTCTTT. Translated, it gives CASSSEQGIGTEAFF. The chain couples TRBV27 to TRBJ1-1, with a tentative D call TRBD1 (6 bases). Per germline, CDR1 MNHEY and CDR2 SMNVEV (reference sequence). V gave up 4 bases and J gave up 5 bases, with 17 bases separating them. This CDR3 comprises 15 residues.